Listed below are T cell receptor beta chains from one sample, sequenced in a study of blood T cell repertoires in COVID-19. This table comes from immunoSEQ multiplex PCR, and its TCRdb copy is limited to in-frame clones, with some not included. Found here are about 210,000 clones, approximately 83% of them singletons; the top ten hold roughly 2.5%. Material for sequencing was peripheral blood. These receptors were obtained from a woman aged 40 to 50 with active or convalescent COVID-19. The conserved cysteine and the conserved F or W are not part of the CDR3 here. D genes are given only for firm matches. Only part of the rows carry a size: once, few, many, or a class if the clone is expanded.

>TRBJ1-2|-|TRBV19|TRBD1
ATQFQWDRGGAGYT
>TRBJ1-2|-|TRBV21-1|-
ASSKEGGT
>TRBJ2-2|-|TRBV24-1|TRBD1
ATSDPDRLNTGELF
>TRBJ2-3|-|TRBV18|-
ASSPTFGADTQY
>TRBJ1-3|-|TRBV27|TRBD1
ASSFQGAGNTIY
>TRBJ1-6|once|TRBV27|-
ASSSSSYNSPLH
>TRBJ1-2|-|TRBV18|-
ASSPPTSNYGYT
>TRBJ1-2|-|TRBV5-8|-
ASRQIDANYGYT
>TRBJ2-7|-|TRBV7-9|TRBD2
ASTAGGSEQY
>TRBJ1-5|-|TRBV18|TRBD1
ASSPRGLTGSGRLDQPQH
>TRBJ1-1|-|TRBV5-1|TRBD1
ASSLVAGGRNTEAF
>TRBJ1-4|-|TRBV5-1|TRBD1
ASSQQTGGSEKLF
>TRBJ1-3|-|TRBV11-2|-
ASSLEGAPGNTIY
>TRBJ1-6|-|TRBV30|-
AWSLSVLSPLH
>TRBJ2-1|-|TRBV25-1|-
ASRGGTDNNEQF
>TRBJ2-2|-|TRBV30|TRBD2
AWSTLAGRGELF
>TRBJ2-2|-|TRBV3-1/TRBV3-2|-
ASSQGPNTGELF
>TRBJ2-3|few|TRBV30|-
AWGQGSNTDTQY
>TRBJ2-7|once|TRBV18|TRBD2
ASSDTSGPPYEQY
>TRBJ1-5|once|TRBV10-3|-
AISERGLDSSNQPQH
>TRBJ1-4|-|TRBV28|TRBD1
ASRNGQDNEKLF
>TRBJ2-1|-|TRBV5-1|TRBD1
ASSLGGTGSYNEQF
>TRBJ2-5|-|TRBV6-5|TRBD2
ASTKLAGTQETQY
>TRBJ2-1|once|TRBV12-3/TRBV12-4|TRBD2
ATAGGPYNEQF
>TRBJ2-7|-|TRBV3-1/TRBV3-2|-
ASSQVGEATKDLGPYEQY
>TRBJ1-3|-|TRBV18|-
ASSPRSGGNTIY
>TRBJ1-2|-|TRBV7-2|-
ASSFTSGAVYGYT
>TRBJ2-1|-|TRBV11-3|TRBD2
ASSLELAGIDEQF
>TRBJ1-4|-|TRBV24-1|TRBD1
ATSEAGTGYEKLF
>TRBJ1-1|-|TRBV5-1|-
ASSLERLNTEAF
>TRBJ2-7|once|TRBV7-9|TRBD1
ASSERQGGYEQY
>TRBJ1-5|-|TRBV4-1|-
ASSQVRGFGNQPQH
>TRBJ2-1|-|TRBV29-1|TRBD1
SVEWFGGQGATNEQF
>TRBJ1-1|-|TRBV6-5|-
ASPLKDRLNTEAF
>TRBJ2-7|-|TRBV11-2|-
ASSLGQHSYEQY
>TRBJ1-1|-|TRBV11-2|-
ASSLAGTEAF
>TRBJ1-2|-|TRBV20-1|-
SASLSQNYGYT
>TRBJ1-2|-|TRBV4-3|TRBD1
ASSPGQGALGYT
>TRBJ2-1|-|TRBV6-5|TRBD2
ASSRLHPSGEQF
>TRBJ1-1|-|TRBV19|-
ASSIGQEGTEAF